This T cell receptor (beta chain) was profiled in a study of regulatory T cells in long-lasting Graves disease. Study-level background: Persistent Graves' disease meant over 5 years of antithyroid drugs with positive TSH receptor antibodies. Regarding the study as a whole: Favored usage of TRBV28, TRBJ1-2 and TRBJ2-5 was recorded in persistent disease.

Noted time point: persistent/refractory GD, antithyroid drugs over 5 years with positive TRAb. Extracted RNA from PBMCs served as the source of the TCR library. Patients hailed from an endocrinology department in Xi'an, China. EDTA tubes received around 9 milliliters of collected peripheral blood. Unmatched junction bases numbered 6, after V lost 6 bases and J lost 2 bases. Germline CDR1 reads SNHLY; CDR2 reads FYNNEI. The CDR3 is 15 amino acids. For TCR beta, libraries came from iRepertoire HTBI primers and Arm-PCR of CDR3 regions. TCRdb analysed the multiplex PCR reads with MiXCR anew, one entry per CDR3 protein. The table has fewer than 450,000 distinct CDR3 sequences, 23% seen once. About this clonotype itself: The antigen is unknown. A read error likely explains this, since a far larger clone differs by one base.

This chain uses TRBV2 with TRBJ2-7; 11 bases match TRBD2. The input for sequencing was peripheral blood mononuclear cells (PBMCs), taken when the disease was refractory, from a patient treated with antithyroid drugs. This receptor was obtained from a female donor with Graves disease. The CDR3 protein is CASSSGTSGPYEQYF. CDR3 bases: TGTGCCAGCAGCTCCGGGACTAGCGGACCCTACGAGCAGTACTTC. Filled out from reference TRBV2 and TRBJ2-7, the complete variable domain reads EPEVTQTPSHQVTQMGQEVILRCVPISNHLYFYWYRQILGQKVEFLVSFYNNEISEKSEIFDDQFSVERPDGSNFTLKIRSTKLEDSAMYFCASSSGTSGPYEQYFGPGTRLTVT.